What follows is one TCR beta chain and its context. The record originates from a study of blood T cell repertoires in COVID-19. Study as a whole: Whether acute or convalescent, the COVID-19 samples came from the United States, Italy and Spain. Sample material is recorded as cDNA or gDNA derived from T cells, B-cell-depleted T cells, or PBMCs.

The table came from immunoSEQ multiplex PCR; TCRdb's copy has only in-frame clones and leaves some out. Among a few hundred thousand clones, 90% were seen once, and the ten largest hold more than 0.85%. The V and J ends lost 4 bases and 0 bases respectively, with 13 bases between them. Germline V lookup: CDR1 SGHRS, CDR2 YFSETQ. The length of the CDR3 is 15 residues. Seattle patients were enrolled during active infection and followed longitudinally. V usage is TRBV5-1 and J usage is TRBJ2-5, with D perhaps TRBD2 (5 bases). The TCR comes from a woman aged 40 to 50 with COVID-19, enrolled during active disease. Sequencing was done on a sample of peripheral blood. In DNA, the CDR3 is TGCGCCAGCAGCGCGCAACCGGGGAACCAAGAGACCCAGTACTTC. Translated: CASSAQPGNQETQYF.